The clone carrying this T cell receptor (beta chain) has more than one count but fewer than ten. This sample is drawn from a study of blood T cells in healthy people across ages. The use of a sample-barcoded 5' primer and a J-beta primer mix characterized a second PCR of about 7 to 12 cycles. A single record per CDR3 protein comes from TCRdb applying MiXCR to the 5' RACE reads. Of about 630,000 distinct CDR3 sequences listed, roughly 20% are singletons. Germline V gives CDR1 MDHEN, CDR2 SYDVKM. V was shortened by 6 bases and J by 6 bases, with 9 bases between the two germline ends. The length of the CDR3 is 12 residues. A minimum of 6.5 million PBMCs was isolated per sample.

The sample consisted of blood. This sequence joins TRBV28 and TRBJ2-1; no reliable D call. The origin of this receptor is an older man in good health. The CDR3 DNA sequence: TGTGCCAGCAGGCCTTACCCCAATGAGCAGTTCTTC. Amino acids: CASRPYPNEQFF.